These 32 T cell receptor beta chains originate from one sample sequenced in a study of OX40 agonist ivuxolimab in advanced cancers. Using immunoSEQ multiplex PCR, the repertoire was profiled, and TCRdb retains in-frame clones only, with some absent. The repertoire holds tens of thousands of clones, approximately 80% seen once, with approximately 20% in the top ten. The sequencing here drew on CD4+ or CD8+ T cells sorted from blood, taken in a trial of the OX40 agonist ivuxolimab. The receptor source for this set is an adult with an advanced solid tumor such as melanoma, head and neck, liver or kidney cancer.

This chain links TRBV11-2 with TRBJ2-1, with a weak D call TRBD2 (6 bases). The length of the CDR3 is 17 residues. From germline, CDR1 is SGHAT and CDR2 FQNNGV. Trimming shortened V by 4 bases and J by 0 bases, and 16 bases separated the two germline ends. The CDR3 spells CASSYNPGGSSYNEQFF. CDR3 bases: TGTGCCAGCAGCTACAACCCCGGGGGAAGCTCCTACAATGAGCAGTTCTTC.

The CDR3, as DNA: TGTGCCAGCAGTCCACTCGACAGCAGCACTGAAGCTTTCTTT. It is translated as CASSPLDSSTEAFF. V and J are TRBV6-5 and TRBJ1-1; possibly TRBD1 for D (5 bases). V lost 5 bases, J lost 4 bases, and 14 bases lay in between. CDR3 size: 14 residues. Germline V lookup: CDR1 MNHEY, CDR2 SVGAGI.

CDR3 in amino acids: CASSPQPGARETQYF. CDR3 in DNA: TGTGCCAGCTCACCACAGCCGGGGGCTCGAGAGACCCAGTACTTC. V is TRBV18 and J is TRBJ2-5; D is tentatively TRBD1 or TRBD2 (6 bases each). Trimming shortened V by 1 base and J by 4 bases, and 13 bases separated the two germline ends. The CDR3 sequence is 15 residues long. Germline loops: CDR1 KGHSH, CDR2 LQKENI.

The chain employs TRBV6-5 and TRBJ2-5, with a possible D match to TRBD2 (6 bases). Germline CDR1 and CDR2: MNHEY and SVGAGI. CDR3 length: 11 residues. The V end lost 6 bases, the J end lost 7 bases, and 9 bases lay between the germline ends. The CDR3 DNA reads as TGTGCCAGCAGCTACGGGAGGACCCAGTACTTC. Protein: CASSYGRTQYF.

The chain couples TRBV7-3 to TRBJ2-3, with D maybe TRBD2 (6 bases). V shed 5 bases and J shed 3 bases, with 9 bases lying between them. Germline CDR1 and CDR2: SGHTA and FQGTGA. The CDR3 consists of 13 residues. The CDR3 sequence: CASSLGRTDTQYF. As DNA, the CDR3 is TGTGCCAGCAGCCTCGGGAGAACAGATACGCAGTATTTT. The full variable domain, completed using reference TRBV7-3 and TRBJ2-3, is GAGVSQTPSNKVTEKGKYVELRCDPISGHTALYWYRQSLGQGPEFLIYFQGTGAADDSGLPNDRFFAVRPEGSVSTLKIQRTERGDSAVYLCASSLGRTDTQYFGPGTRLTVL.

This chain connects TRBV27 to TRBJ2-5, with D unresolved. Per the germline V gene, CDR1 is MNHEY and CDR2 is SMNVEV (reference sequence). This CDR3 contains 12 residues. Deletions cut 8 bases from V and 5 bases from J, with 12 bases between. CDR3 amino acids: CASGSASETQYF. CDR3 nucleotide sequence: TGTGCCAGCGGATCGGCGTCGGAGACCCAGTACTTC.

The V call is TRBV2, the J call TRBJ2-3; 12 bases match TRBD2. The CDR3 totals 16 residues. Germline V gene sequence: CDR1 SNHLY, CDR2 FYNNEI. J gave up 3 bases and V 2 bases, and 3 bases lay outside the gene matches. The CDR3 nucleotides read TGTGCCAGCAGTGAATGGACTAGCGGGGAGACAGATACGCAGTATTTT. It specifies CASSEWTSGETDTQYF.

The J gene is TRBJ2-5, the V gene TRBV28; D might be TRBD2 (6 bases). V lost 5 bases, J lost 2 bases, and 15 bases lay in between. The CDR3 length is 15 residues. CDR1 and CDR2 (germline): MDHEN, SYDVKM. The CDR3 region is CASSILRGGQETQYF. The CDR3 bases are TGTGCCAGCAGTATACTCCGAGGAGGGCAAGAGACCCAGTACTTC.

The J gene is TRBJ2-7, the V gene TRBV7-2, with D unclear. Trimming took 0 bases from V and 0 from J, leaving 6 bases between them. CDR1 SGHTA and CDR2 FQGNSA come from the germline V gene. The CDR3 covers 14 residues. The CDR3 here is CASSLALHSYEQYF. DNA for the CDR3: TGTGCCAGCAGCTTAGCACTACACTCCTACGAGCAGTACTTC.

The chain recombines TRBV7-8 with TRBJ2-7, with TRBD1 identical over 9 bases. After removal of 4 bases from V and 3 bases from J, the junction contained 7 bases not matched to a gene. Germline V lookup: CDR1 SGHVS, CDR2 FQNEAQ. CDR3 length equals 15 residues. The CDR3 DNA reads TGTGCCAGCAGCTCTACTATGGACAGGGGCTACGAGCAGTACTTC. Its translation is CASSSTMDRGYEQYF.

In its sample, this clone was seen a few times. The chain links TRBV6-5 to TRBJ2-5, with D tentatively TRBD1 or TRBD2 (5 bases each). Germline values: CDR1 MNHEY, CDR2 SVGAGI. The CDR3 covers 15 residues. V was clipped by 5 bases and J by 0 bases, with 13 bases between them. The CDR3 DNA reads as TGTGCCAGCAGTCCTGTTATGGGACACCAAGAGACCCAGTACTTC. Its protein product is CASSPVMGHQETQYF.

The chain uses TRBV4-1 and TRBJ1-5; D unresolved. Per germline, CDR1 MGHRA and CDR2 YSYEKL. The germline V and J ends were trimmed by 0 bases and 3 bases, with 12 bases remaining between them. The CDR3 runs to 16 residues. CDR3 loop: CASSQDIGLINQPQHF. Written as DNA, the CDR3 is TGCGCCAGCAGCCAAGATATTGGACTGATCAATCAGCCCCAGCATTTT.

This chain uses TRBV28 with TRBJ2-7, with a weak D call TRBD2 (6 bases). Germline V gene lookup returns CDR1 MDHEN and CDR2 SYDVKM. V gave up 0 bases and J gave up 6 bases, with 15 bases separating them. The CDR3 length is 15 residues. The CDR3 region has the DNA TGTGCCAGCAGTTTATGGGGGGAAGGAGCGGGCGAGCAGTACTTC. Translation: CASSLWGEGAGEQYF.

Written as DNA, the CDR3 is TGTGCCAGCAGTCCCGGGGGCAGGGGGCCTAATGGTGAAGCTTTCTTT. Translated: CASSPGGRGPNGEAFF. The rearrangement links TRBV6-9 to TRBJ1-1, with 8 positions matching TRBD1. The V gene end was trimmed by 5 bases and the J gene end by 7 bases; junction bases not matched to a gene: 15. Germline CDR1 is MNHGY and CDR2 is SVAAGI. This CDR3 region has 16 residues.

This clone is judged medium-sized. V gene TRBV21-1 combines with J gene TRBJ1-2; no check of the table's D call, TRBD1, against the DNA was made. TRBV21-1 is shown as a pseudogene. The CDR3 length is 17 residues. CDR3 in amino acids: CASSPRDRGREYYGYTF. DNA of the CDR3: TGTGCCAGCAGCCCCCGGGACAGGGGACGGGAGTACTATGGCTACACCTTC.

As for this clone: Other DNA sequences of this sample code for an identical CDR3. This rearrangement joins TRBV27 to TRBJ2-3; the D is unclear. CDR3 size: 13 residues. Germline V gives CDR1 MNHEY, CDR2 SMNVEV (reference sequence). V lost 2 bases, J lost 1 base, and 4 bases lay in between. The CDR3 bases are TGTGCCAGCAGTTTAGGAGGCACAGATACGCAGTATTTT. Its protein is CASSLGGTDTQYF.

The chain links TRBV29-1 to TRBJ2-7; 8 nucleotides agree with TRBD1. V was pared by 7 bases and J by 4 bases, with 6 bases of the junction left unmatched. From germline, CDR1 is SQVTM and CDR2 ANQGSEA. The CDR3 runs 12 residues. The CDR3 loop is CSAGQGRYEQYF. CDR3 bases: TGCAGCGCTGGACAGGGTCGGTACGAGCAGTACTTC.

The chain joins TRBV7-6 to TRBJ2-3; TRBD2 agrees at 9 bases. CDR3 length: 15 amino acids. Looked up from germline, CDR1 is SGHVS and CDR2 is FNYEAQ. V lost 4 bases and J lost 2; bases outside the gene matches: 4. DNA of the CDR3: TGTGCCAGCAGCTCTAGCGGGGCCTACACAGATACGCAGTATTTT. Its translation is CASSSSGAYTDTQYF.

The chain combines TRBV9 with TRBJ1-2, with D perhaps TRBD1 (5 bases). This CDR3 is 12 amino acids long. V shed 3 bases and J shed 4 bases, with 7 bases lying between them. The V gene's germline CDR1 is SGDLS and CDR2 YYNGEE. DNA of the CDR3: TGTGCCAGCAGCGCCGGGACCTATGGCTACACCTTC. Translation: CASSAGTYGYTF.

A single count supports this clone. CDR3 DNA: TGTGCCAGCAGTGGAGACAGGGCCTACGAGCAGTACTTC. The encoded protein is CASSGDRAYEQYF. The genes are TRBV2 and TRBJ2-7, with TRBD1 matching over 7 bases. Per germline, CDR1 SNHLY and CDR2 FYNNEI. CDR3 length: 13 amino acids. Losses at the gene ends were 4 bases for V and 2 bases for J; bases not matched to a gene: 2.

This clone was recorded only once. The chain recombines TRBV7-2 with TRBJ2-7, with 7 positions matching TRBD2. The CDR3 length is 11 residues. Germline CDR1 is SGHTA and CDR2 is FQGNSA. V was pared by 3 bases and J by 8 bases, with 1 base of the junction left unmatched. CDR3 sequence: CASSFGGKQYF. CDR3 DNA: TGTGCCAGCAGCTTCGGGGGGAAGCAGTACTTC.

This clone was counted a single time. J is TRBJ1-4 and V is TRBV4-1; D is unresolved. V lost 5 bases, J lost 5 bases, and 15 bases lay in between. CDR3 length: 15 amino acids. CDR1 is MGHRA and CDR2 is YSYEKL in the germline V gene. The DNA for the CDR3 is TGCGCCAGCAGCTCGCCCGGACTCTTCAATGAAAAACTGTTTTTT. This codes for CASSSPGLFNEKLFF.

This clone is termed medium-sized (0.01 to 0.1%). This sequence joins TRBV2 and TRBJ1-1, with 7 bases lining up with TRBD1. The germline CDR1 and CDR2 sequences are SNHLY and FYNNEI. After removal of 6 bases from V and 1 base from J, the junction contained 5 bases not matched to a gene. The CDR3 runs to 14 residues. The CDR3 is CASSLGTENTEAFF. CDR3 DNA: TGTGCCAGCAGCCTGGGGACAGAGAACACTGAAGCTTTCTTT.

The gene calls are TRBV6-1 and TRBJ1-1; 10 positions agree with TRBD1. Germline lookup yields CDR1 MNHNS and CDR2 SASEGT. V dropped 2 bases and J dropped 3; count of bases not matched to a gene: 6. There are 16 residues in the CDR3. This chain's CDR3 is CASSERDRGYYTEAFF. The CDR3 nucleotides read TGTGCCAGCAGTGAAAGGGACAGGGGTTATTACACTGAAGCTTTCTTT.

V is TRBV7-6 and J is TRBJ2-7, with D perhaps being TRBD1 or TRBD2 (5 bases each). V was shortened by 6 bases and J by 7 bases, with 13 bases between the two germline ends. The CDR3 is 12 amino acids. Looked up from germline, CDR1 is SGHVS and CDR2 is FNYEAQ. CDR3 sequence (DNA): TGTGCCAGCAGTCGTGGGACGGTGGAGCAGTACTTC. Its translation: CASSRGTVEQYF.

The rearrangement uses TRBV10-3 and TRBJ2-5; 10 bases are shared with TRBD2. The CDR3 runs 12 residues. The V gene end was trimmed by 11 bases and the J gene end by 4 bases; junction bases not matched to a gene: 4. Germline CDR1 ENHRY, CDR2 SYGVKD. The CDR3 sequence: CASSGGRETQYF. The CDR3 nucleotides are TGTGCCTCTAGCGGGGGCCGAGAGACCCAGTACTTC.

The V call is TRBV9, the J call TRBJ2-5; 8 nucleotides agree with TRBD2. The CDR3 runs to 15 residues. Germline values: CDR1 SGDLS, CDR2 YYNGEE. V dropped 2 bases and J dropped 5; count of bases not matched to a gene: 8. This CDR3 is CASSVDGTSKETQYF. The CDR3 nucleotides are TGTGCCAGCAGCGTGGACGGGACTAGTAAGGAGACCCAGTACTTC.

The genes are TRBV10-2 and TRBJ2-3; TRBD1 or TRBD2 may be the D gene (6 bases each). From germline, CDR1 is WSHSY and CDR2 SAAADI. The length of the CDR3 is 12 residues. Trimming left V 7 bases short and J 6 bases short, with 11 bases between. The DNA for the CDR3 is TGCGCCAGCAAAGGAGGGGGGGATACGCAGTATTTT. It is translated as CASKGGGDTQYF.

This clone appeared a single time. This chain links TRBV5-8 with TRBJ2-6; 8 bases are a match to TRBD1. In germline, CDR1 is SGHTS, CDR2 YDEGEE. Germline trimming cut 5 bases from V and 2 bases from J; bases unmatched to any gene: 0. The CDR3 is 14 residues long. The CDR3 reads CASRDRAGANVLTF. The CDR3 coding sequence is TGTGCCAGCAGGGACAGGGCTGGGGCCAACGTCCTGACTTTC.

V and J are TRBV6-5 and TRBJ2-4; TRBD1 agrees at 9 bases. The germline V gene encodes CDR1 MNHEY and CDR2 SVGAGI. With 5 bases clipped from V and 11 bases from J, the junction kept 7 bases outside the gene matches. CDR3 length: 13 amino acids. The CDR3 sequence is CASSERDRALQYF. The CDR3 DNA follows: TGTGCCAGCAGTGAACGGGACAGGGCTCTTCAGTACTTC.

The chain combines TRBV4-3 with TRBJ1-1; D is unclear. CDR1 is LGHNA and CDR2 is YSLEER in the germline V gene. The CDR3 spans 16 residues. V lost 4 bases to trimming and J lost 3 bases, with 18 bases between them. CDR3 protein: CASSPKVPTNHTEAFF. The CDR3 DNA sequence: TGCGCCAGCAGCCCCAAGGTCCCCACAAACCACACTGAAGCTTTCTTT.

The V and J genes are TRBV6-5 and TRBJ2-5; weak D call: TRBD1 (6 bases). The CDR3 runs 13 residues. The V end lost 6 bases, the J end lost 5 bases, and 13 bases lay between the germline ends. CDR1 is MNHEY, CDR2 SVGAGI, per germline. The CDR3 coding sequence is TGTGCCAGCAGAATAGGGGGTGGTGAGACCCAGTACTTC. Translation: CASRIGGGETQYF.